The entry that follows covers one TCR beta chain sequence. Antigen: not known. This sample is drawn from a study of shared clonotypes between healthy human individuals. Study-wide results and limits: Clonotypes shared by all four sorted-subset donors had higher generation probabilities than non-shared clonotypes. Donor scarcity curtailed the genetic and exposure-history diversity represented herein. A handful of donors shared approximately 5% of their naive CD4 clonotypes.

Under the authors' procedure: Junction-only sequences produced by ImmunoSEQ had no quality scores, so filtering differed. Sequencing was performed with immunoSEQ multiplex PCR; in TCRdb, only in-frame clones are kept and a portion is missing. The D gene and trimming were derived from the DNA, and the V and J assignments and clone size from that table. The table includes millions of clones, roughly 93% detected once. Material for sequencing was naive CD4+ T cells from PBMCs. Subset defined: CD45RA+ positively selected. The receptor's source is a man aged 18 to 30 in good health. Some clones in this sample may be carry-over from other donors' samples.

CDR3 residues: CASRRGTGGALDVGYTF. CDR3 DNA: TGTGCCAGCAGGAGAGGGACAGGGGGCGCTTTAGACGTAGGCTACACCTTC. The chain couples TRBV2 to TRBJ1-2; TRBD1 matches 12 bases. V shed 6 bases, J shed 8 bases, and the junction held 16 bases outside the gene matches. Per germline, CDR1 SNHLY and CDR2 FYNNEI. The CDR3 covers 17 residues. Combining the CDR3 with reference TRBV2 and TRBJ1-2 gives the whole variable domain EPEVTQTPSHQVTQMGQEVILRCVPISNHLYFYWYRQILGQKVEFLVSFYNNEISEKSEIFDDQFSVERPDGSNFTLKIRSTKLEDSAMYFCASRRGTGGALDVGYTFGSGTRLTVV.